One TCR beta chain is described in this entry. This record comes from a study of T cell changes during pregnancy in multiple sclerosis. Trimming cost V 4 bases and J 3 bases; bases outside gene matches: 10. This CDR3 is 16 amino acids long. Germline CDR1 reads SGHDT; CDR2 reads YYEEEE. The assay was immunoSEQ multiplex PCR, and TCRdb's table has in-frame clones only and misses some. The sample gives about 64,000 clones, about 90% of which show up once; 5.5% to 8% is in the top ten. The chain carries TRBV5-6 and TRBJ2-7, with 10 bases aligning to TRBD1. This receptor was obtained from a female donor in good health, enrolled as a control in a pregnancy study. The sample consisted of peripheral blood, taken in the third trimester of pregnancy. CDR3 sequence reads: CASSPAGTGASYEQYF. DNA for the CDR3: TGTGCCAGCAGCCCTGCCGGGACAGGGGCAAGCTACGAGCAGTACTTC.